This TCR beta chain was recovered during a study of cytomegalovirus exposure and HLA in healthy donors. Whole-study results and caveats: Roughly uniform sequencing depth across donors was assumed, possibly incorrectly. Rare sequences made up most TCRs, while some public TCRs were found in many donors.

Vbeta (60) and Jbeta (13) primers were used in the PCR. Study processing details: Among the unique TCR beta chains that a later analysis counted, about 85 million in all, some 10 million were shared. Repertoires were generated with immunoSEQ multiplex PCR, while TCRdb's copy carries only in-frame clones and drops some. V, J and clone size are taken as reported in that table, and D and trimming were inferred from the DNA itself. In the table there are about 69,000 clones, 70% to 80% of which are singletons. The CDR3 runs to 14 residues. Germline loops: CDR1 SGHKS, CDR2 YYEKEE (reference sequence). V was shortened by 1 base and J by 3 bases, with 7 bases between the two germline ends. This clone was counted a few times. Its target is unknown.

The chain employs TRBV5-5 and TRBJ2-2, with D maybe TRBD2 (5 bases). The TCR sequence derives from a man aged 18 to 35 in good health and CMV-seronegative. The material sequenced was PBMCs. Here the CDR3 DNA reads TGTGCCAGCAGCTTGCGACTATACACCGGGGAGCTGTTTTTT. This gives the protein CASSLRLYTGELFF.